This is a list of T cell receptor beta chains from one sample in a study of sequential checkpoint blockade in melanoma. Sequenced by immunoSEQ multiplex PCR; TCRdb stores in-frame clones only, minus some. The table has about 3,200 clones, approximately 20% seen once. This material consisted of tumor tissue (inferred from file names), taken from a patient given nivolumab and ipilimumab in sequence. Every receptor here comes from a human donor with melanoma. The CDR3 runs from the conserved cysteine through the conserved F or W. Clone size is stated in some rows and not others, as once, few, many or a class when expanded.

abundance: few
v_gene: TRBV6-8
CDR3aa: CASSDGTKWETQYF

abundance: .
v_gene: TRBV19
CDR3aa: CASSRQVLEITEAFF

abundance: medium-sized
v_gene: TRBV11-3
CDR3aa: CASSPERLAGLLPDTQYF

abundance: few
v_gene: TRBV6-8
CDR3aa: CASSWTPGWGTQYF

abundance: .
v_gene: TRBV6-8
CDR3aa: CASSSPDRALHF

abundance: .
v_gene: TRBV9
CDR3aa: CASGLVGNAGETQYF

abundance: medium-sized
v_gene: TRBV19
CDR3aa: CASTLDGRQPNYGYTF

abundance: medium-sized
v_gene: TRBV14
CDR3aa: CASSQSPRTEAFF

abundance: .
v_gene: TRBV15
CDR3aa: CATSRDRVGRGVVTEAFF

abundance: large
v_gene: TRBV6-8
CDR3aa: CASSLGQGATNEKLFF

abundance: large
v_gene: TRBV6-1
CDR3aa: CASSEARSYSPLHF

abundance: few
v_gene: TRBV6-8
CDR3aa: CASRLGQLNTGELFF

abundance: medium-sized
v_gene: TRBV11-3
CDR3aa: CASSLVGHYGEKLFF

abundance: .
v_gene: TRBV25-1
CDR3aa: CASTGGYDGYTF

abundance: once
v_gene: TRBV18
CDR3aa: CASSPGTRAKETQYF

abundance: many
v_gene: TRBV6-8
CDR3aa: CATTDGSHQPQHF

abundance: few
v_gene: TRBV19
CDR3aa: CASSTRRGELNTEAFF

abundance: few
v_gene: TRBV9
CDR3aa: CASSRTGYYEQYF

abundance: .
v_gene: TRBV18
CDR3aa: CASSPGTNYNEQFF

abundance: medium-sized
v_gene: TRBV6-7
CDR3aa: CASIIGSSYNSPLHF

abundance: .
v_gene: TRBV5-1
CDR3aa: CASSPHTDRVGKNIQYF

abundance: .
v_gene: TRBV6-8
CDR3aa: CASRTGQGFNSPLHF

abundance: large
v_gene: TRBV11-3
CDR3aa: CASSPQTVNTEAFF

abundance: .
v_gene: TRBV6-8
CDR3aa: CASDSSGRNTEAFF

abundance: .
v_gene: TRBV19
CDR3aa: CASSIVFPASGASTDTQYF

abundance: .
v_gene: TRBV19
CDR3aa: CASSSGAGRQGGYGYTF

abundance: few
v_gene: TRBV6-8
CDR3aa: CADLAGQGRFRTNEKLFF

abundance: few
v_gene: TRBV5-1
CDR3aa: CASSLDGMSTEAFF

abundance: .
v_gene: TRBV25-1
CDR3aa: CASSEPRTVAYNEQFF